These 21 T cell receptor beta chains share one sample of origin, sequenced in a study of CD8 T cells in Susac syndrome. After extraction with the RNeasy kit, about 0.5 to 1 ug of the RNA was reverse transcribed using random hexamers. MiXCR, run by TCRdb on the immunoSEQ multiplex PCR reads, gives a single entry per CDR3 protein. This sample has about 300,000 distinct CDR3 sequences, with about 91% found just once. Sequencing input: CD8+ T cells from PBMCs. These receptors were collected from a human donor with multiple sclerosis.

The chain employs TRBV19 and TRBJ1-1; possibly TRBD1 for D (6 bases). Trimming shortened V by 5 bases and J by 2 bases, and 18 bases separated the two germline ends. The CDR3 runs 16 residues. Germline loops: CDR1 LNHDA, CDR2 SQIVND (reference sequence). CDR3 sequence reads: CASSFPIRGANTEAFF. In DNA form, the CDR3 reads TGTGCCAGTAGTTTCCCCATTCGGGGGGCTAACACTGAAGCTTTCTTT.

This chain links TRBV13 with TRBJ2-7, with 8 bases that match TRBD2. The CDR3 is made up of 14 amino acids. The V and J ends lost 5 bases and 6 bases, in that order; junction bases with no gene match: 9. The V gene's germline CDR1 is PRHDT and CDR2 FYEKMQ (reference sequence). The CDR3 loop reads CASSRGRSLGEQYF. CDR3 nucleotide sequence: TGTGCCAGCAGCCGCGGGAGGTCCTTAGGCGAGCAGTACTTC.

CDR3: CASSITQGTYEQYF. As DNA, the CDR3 is TGTGCCAGTAGTATAACACAGGGTACCTACGAGCAGTACTTC. The V and J genes are TRBV19 and TRBJ2-7, with a weak D call TRBD1 (6 bases). Germline assignment: CDR1 LNHDA and CDR2 SQIVND (reference sequence). Trimming took 2 bases from V and 2 from J, leaving 10 bases between them. The CDR3 covers 14 residues.

The rearrangement uses TRBV20-1 and TRBJ2-2, with D unclear. The germline gives CDR1 DFQATT, CDR2 SNEGSKA (reference sequence). This CDR3 comprises 13 residues. With 6 bases removed from V and 4 bases from J, the gap between germline ends came to 12 bases. The CDR3 DNA reads TGCAGTGCATACCCCCCCCTCACCGGGGAGCTGTTTTTT. Encoded protein: CSAYPPLTGELFF.

This chain links TRBV29-1 with TRBJ2-2, with TRBD1 matching over 9 bases. The CDR3 spans 17 residues. V shed 3 bases and J 2 bases; nucleotides not matched to a gene: 10. CDR1 SQVTM and CDR2 ANQGSEA come from the germline V gene. CDR3 loop: CSVESGDRVTNTGELFF. The CDR3 DNA follows: TGCAGCGTTGAGAGCGGGGACAGGGTCACAAACACCGGGGAGCTGTTTTTT.

The genes are TRBV10-2 and TRBJ2-1; D may be TRBD2 (6 bases). The CDR3 spans 12 residues. V was pared by 4 bases and J by 9 bases, with 10 bases between. Germline CDR1 reads WSHSY; CDR2 reads SAAADI. CDR3 nucleotides: TGCGCCAGCAGTGGGGACTTCCCTGAGCAGTTCTTC. It translates to CASSGDFPEQFF.

V usage is TRBV27 and J usage is TRBJ2-1; D is uncertain. With 4 bases removed from V and 4 bases from J, the gap between germline ends came to 11 bases. Germline CDR1 is MNHEY and CDR2 is SMNVEV (reference sequence). The CDR3 sequence is 14 residues long. The CDR3 loop is CASSSRAVYNEQFF. The CDR3 DNA follows: TGTGCCAGCAGTTCCCGGGCAGTATACAATGAGCAGTTCTTC.

This clonotype turned up a few times. V and J are TRBV25-1 and TRBJ2-7; 8 positions agree with TRBD1. Losses at the gene ends were 9 bases for V and 5 bases for J; bases not matched to a gene: 9. The CDR3 extends over 13 amino acids. Germline V gives CDR1 MGHDK, CDR2 SYGVNS. Here the CDR3 reads CARRTGRGDEQYF. The CDR3 DNA reads as TGTGCCAGGCGGACAGGGCGAGGGGACGAGCAGTACTTC.

This chain uses TRBV18 with TRBJ2-5, with TRBD1 identical over 7 bases. This CDR3 region has 16 residues. The germline CDR1 and CDR2 sequences are KGHSH and LQKENI. Trimming at V came to 2 bases and at J to 5 bases, leaving 11 bases not matched to a gene. CDR3 sequence: CASSPSPPRQGETQYF. For the CDR3, the DNA is TGTGCCAGCTCACCATCCCCTCCGCGACAGGGCGAGACCCAGTACTTC. Combining the CDR3 with reference TRBV18 and TRBJ2-5 gives the whole variable domain NAGVMQNPRHLVRRRGQEARLRCSPMKGHSHVYWYRQLPEEGLKFMVYLQKENIIDESGMPKERFSAEFPKEGPSILRIQQVVRGDSAAYFCASSPSPPRQGETQYFGPGTRLLVL.

The chain links TRBV28 to TRBJ1-5; D call uncertain. Per the germline V gene, CDR1 is MDHEN and CDR2 is SYDVKM. The CDR3 loop spans 16 amino acids. The V gene lost 4 bases and the J gene lost 6 bases, with 19 bases spanning the gap. The CDR3 protein is CASSSRTVIGRQPQHF. The CDR3 nucleotides read TGTGCCAGCAGTTCTCGGACTGTAATCGGGCGTCAGCCCCAGCATTTT.

The chain joins TRBV5-5 to TRBJ2-4; D call uncertain. Looked up from germline, CDR1 is SGHKS and CDR2 is YYEKEE (reference sequence). The CDR3 has 14 amino acids. Trimming took off 4 bases at V and 8 bases at J, with 16 bases between the two ends. CDR3: CASSLGPMWDIQYF. CDR3 DNA: TGTGCCAGCAGCCTTGGGCCGATGTGGGACATTCAGTACTTC.

V usage is TRBV10-3 and J usage is TRBJ2-6, with 9 bases fitting TRBD1. The CDR3 has 16 amino acids. CDR1 ENHRY and CDR2 SYGVKD come from the germline V gene. Trimming cost V 6 bases and J 4 bases; bases outside gene matches: 7. The CDR3 is CAISDGQGTGANVLTF. DNA of the CDR3: TGTGCCATCAGCGACGGACAGGGGACCGGGGCCAACGTCCTGACTTTC.

The rearrangement joins TRBV6-5 to TRBJ2-7; possible D gene TRBD1, 6 bases. Germline V gives CDR1 MNHEY, CDR2 SVGAGI. Trimming left V 6 bases short and J 2 bases short, with 17 bases between. This CDR3 spans 15 amino acids. CDR3 in amino acids: CASRGAGAIPYEQYF. The CDR3 DNA reads as TGTGCCAGCAGAGGCGCAGGGGCTATCCCCTACGAGCAGTACTTC.

The chain has TRBV12-3 or TRBV12-4 and TRBJ2-1; TRBD2 matches 8 bases. The CDR3 totals 16 residues. V was pared by 3 bases and J by 8 bases, with 12 bases of the junction left unmatched. CDR3 in amino acids: CASSFWAGGREDEQFF. CDR3 coding DNA: TGTGCCAGCAGTTTTTGGGCGGGAGGTCGGGAGGATGAGCAGTTCTTC.

This chain uses TRBV20-1 with TRBJ1-2; D gene ambiguous. From germline, CDR1 is DFQATT and CDR2 SNEGSKA (reference sequence). The CDR3 is made up of 14 amino acids. The ends were cut back, 4 bases at V and 0 bases at J, with 12 bases in the middle. CDR3 in amino acids: CSATDVSSNYGYTF. In DNA, the CDR3 is TGCAGTGCTACCGACGTGAGCTCTAACTATGGCTACACCTTC.

This chain joins TRBV6-5 and TRBJ2-1, with 7 bases fitting TRBD1. CDR3 length: 13 residues. Unmatched junction bases numbered 3, after V lost 10 bases and J lost 0 bases. Germline V gives CDR1 MNHEY, CDR2 SVGAGI. CDR3: CATRQGSYNEQFF. CDR3 DNA sequence: TGTGCCACCAGACAGGGCTCCTACAATGAGCAGTTCTTC.

The chain joins TRBV24-1 to TRBJ2-2; a weak D match, TRBD2 (5 bases). The ends were cut back, 6 bases at V and 2 bases at J, with 9 bases in the middle. Germline CDR1 reads KGHDR; CDR2 reads SFDVKD. The CDR3 contains 14 residues. As DNA, the CDR3 is TGTGCCACCAGTAGCGGAGATAACACCGGGGAGCTGTTTTTT. Protein product: CATSSGDNTGELFF.

The CDR3 DNA reads as TGCGCCAGCAGCCAAGGTCCCAGGGCAACTAATGAAAAACTGTTTTTT. This codes for CASSQGPRATNEKLFF. The chain combines TRBV4-3 with TRBJ1-4, with D perhaps TRBD1 (5 bases). This CDR3 contains 16 residues. In germline, CDR1 is LGHNA, CDR2 YSLEER. V gave up 1 base and J gave up 0 bases, with 9 bases separating them.

The chain has TRBV4-1 and TRBJ2-2; D call uncertain. V lost 5 bases to trimming and J lost 1 base, with 8 bases between them. Germline lookup yields CDR1 MGHRA and CDR2 YSYEKL. The CDR3 totals 14 residues. CDR3 in DNA: TGCGCCAGCAGCTTCCGACAGAACACCGGGGAGCTGTTTTTT. It yields the protein CASSFRQNTGELFF.

The chain couples TRBV18 to TRBJ2-7; TRBD2 might be the D (6 bases). CDR1 KGHSH and CDR2 LQKENI come from the germline V gene. The CDR3 sequence is 14 residues long. The V and J ends lost 3 bases and 4 bases respectively, with 13 bases between them. The CDR3 here is CASSPVGGKYEQYF. The CDR3 nucleotides are TGTGCCAGCTCACCGGTGGGCGGGAAATACGAGCAGTACTTC. The variable domain in full, with the rest retrieved from reference TRBV18 and TRBJ2-7, is NAGVMQNPRHLVRRRGQEARLRCSPMKGHSHVYWYRQLPEEGLKFMVYLQKENIIDESGMPKERFSAEFPKEGPSILRIQQVVRGDSAAYFCASSPVGGKYEQYFGPGTRLTVT.

The rearrangement links TRBV5-6 to TRBJ2-1; 8 bases fit TRBD2. V trimming: 10 bases; J trimming: 2 bases; junction bases outside the gene matches: 5. The germline CDR1 and CDR2 sequences are SGHDT and YYEEEE. CDR3 length: 13 residues. Here the CDR3 DNA reads TGTGCCGGAAGCGGGAGCCCCTACAATGAGCAGTTCTTC. It is translated as CAGSGSPYNEQFF. Full variable domain (missing parts from reference TRBV5-6 and TRBJ2-1): DAGVTQSPTHLIKTRGQQVTLRCSPKSGHDTVSWYQQALGQGPQFIFQYYEEEERQRGNFPDRFSGHQFPNYSSELNVNALLLGDSALYLCAGSGSPYNEQFFGPGTRLTVL.